Listed here are 32 T cell receptor beta chains from one sample, sequenced in a study of T cells in Graves' hyperthyroidism and ophthalmopathy. It was RNA transcripts that yielded the amplified TCR beta CDR3 regions. In the first-round RT-PCR of the TCR CDR3, the HTBI primer set was used. TCRdb processed the multiplex PCR reads anew with MiXCR; each CDR3 protein has one entry. The table records hundreds of thousands of distinct CDR3 sequences, under 25% of them present only once. The sequenced sample was blood. These receptor sequences come from a man aged 30 to 45 with Graves' ophthalmopathy.

This clonotype was observed at least ten times. The J gene is TRBJ2-7, the V gene TRBV6-2 or TRBV6-3, with D perhaps matching TRBD1 (5 bases). V shed 0 bases and J shed 3 bases, with 18 bases lying between them. CDR3 length equals 17 residues. From germline, CDR1 is MNHEY and CDR2 SVGEGT. The DNA for the CDR3 is TGTGCCAGCAGTTACTCCAGGCGAGACAGATCCGTCTACGAGCAGTACTTC. Translating gives CASSYSRRDRSVYEQYF.

The gene calls are TRBV5-4 and TRBJ2-1; tentative D call: TRBD2 (6 bases). Trimming removed 0 bases at V and 5 bases at J, with 9 bases between. Looked up from germline, CDR1 is SGHNT and CDR2 is YYREEE (reference sequence). CDR3 length equals 14 residues. The CDR3 loop reads CASSLAGENNEQFF. Here the CDR3 DNA reads TGTGCCAGCAGCTTGGCGGGGGAAAACAATGAGCAGTTCTTC. The variable domain in full, with the rest retrieved from reference TRBV5-4 and TRBJ2-1, is ETGVTQSPTHLIKTRGQQVTLRCSSQSGHNTVSWYQQALGQGPQFIFQYYREEENGRGNFPPRFSGLQFPNYSSELNVNALELDDSALYLCASSLAGENNEQFFGPGTRLTVL.

This clonotype was counted a few times. The chain joins TRBV4-3 to TRBJ2-7, with D possibly called TRBD1 or TRBD2 (5 bases each). The length of the CDR3 is 14 residues. The V gene's germline CDR1 is LGHNA and CDR2 YSLEER. The V end was cut by 5 bases, the J end by 4 bases, with 15 bases between. CDR3: CASSEGTARYEQYF. Written as DNA, the CDR3 is TGCGCCAGCAGCGAAGGGACGGCGAGATACGAGCAGTACTTC.

V gene TRBV7-9 combines with J gene TRBJ2-2, with D possibly matching TRBD1 (5 bases). The germline V gene has CDR1 SEHNR and CDR2 FQNEAQ (reference sequence). Between the trimmed V and J ends, which lost 4 bases and 3 bases, there was a span of 15 bases. The CDR3 covers 16 residues. DNA for the CDR3: TGTGCCAGCAGCTCTACAGGTAGTGCGGACACCGGGGAGCTGTTTTTT. Protein: CASSSTGSADTGELFF.

The chain recombines TRBV6-2 or TRBV6-3 with TRBJ1-5; D is ambiguous. CDR3 length equals 14 residues. Trimming stripped 7 bases from V and 4 bases from J, with 14 bases between. Per germline, CDR1 MNHEY and CDR2 SVGEGT. CDR3 coding DNA: TGTGCCAGCACTCCAGGACCGGGGAATCAGCCCCAGCATTTT. This sequence encodes CASTPGPGNQPQHF.

A few counts support this clonotype. V usage is TRBV5-1 and J usage is TRBJ2-7, with D perhaps assigned TRBD1 or TRBD2 (5 bases each). V shed 4 bases and J shed 5 bases, with 13 bases lying between them. The CDR3 contains 13 residues. Germline-derived CDR1 and CDR2 are SGHRS and YFSETQ. CDR3: CASSPILGDEQYF. The CDR3, as DNA: TGCGCCAGCAGCCCTATATTGGGGGACGAGCAGTACTTC.

In its sample, this clonotype was seen a few times. V is TRBV19 and J is TRBJ2-1, with 14 bases fitting TRBD2. There are 16 residues in the CDR3. The germline V gene encodes CDR1 LNHDA and CDR2 SQIVND (reference sequence). V trimming: 3 bases; J trimming: 7 bases; junction bases outside the gene matches: 5. The CDR3 bases are TGTGCCAGTAGTATGGGGACTAGCGGGAGTGGTAATGAGCAGTTCTTC. It encodes CASSMGTSGSGNEQFF.

The gene calls are TRBV7-6 and TRBJ2-7; unclear D gene. Trimming removed 3 bases from V and 3 bases from J, with 9 bases in between. The CDR3 loop spans 13 amino acids. From germline, CDR1 is SGHVS and CDR2 FNYEAQ. CDR3 in DNA: TGTGCCAGCAGCTTCGGAACCTTCTACGAGCAGTACTTC. As protein: CASSFGTFYEQYF.

The sample holds a few counts of this clonotype. This chain connects TRBV28 to TRBJ2-1, with D perhaps matching TRBD1 (6 bases). The CDR3 is made up of 15 amino acids. V lost 8 bases and J lost 6, with 20 bases in between. Germline loops: CDR1 MDHEN, CDR2 SYDVKM. CDR3 sequence (DNA): TGTGCCAGCCTGCGCTCGGGACAAAAAACCAATGAGCAGTTCTTC. Translation gives CASLRSGQKTNEQFF. Looking up the rest from reference TRBV28 and TRBJ2-1 gives the full variable domain: DVKVTQSSRYLVKRTGEKVFLECVQDMDHENMFWYRQDPGLGLRLIYFSYDVKMKEKGDIPEGYSVSREKKERFSLILESASTNQTSMYLCASLRSGQKTNEQFFGPGTRLTVL.

This clonotype has more than one count but fewer than ten. With a much larger clone just one base away, this may be a read error. The chain links TRBV7-9 to TRBJ1-1; TRBD1 matches at 7 bases. Germline V gene data show CDR1 as SEHNR and CDR2 as FQNEAQ (reference sequence). Trimming cost V 3 bases and J 1 base; bases outside gene matches: 2. The CDR3 contains 14 residues. CDR3 protein: CASSLTGKNTEAFF. CDR3 in DNA: TGTGCCAGCAGCTTGACAGGGAAGAACACTGAAGCTTTCTTT.

This clonotype was counted only a few times. J is TRBJ1-1 and V is TRBV29-1; D not resolved. Germline CDR1 SQVTM, CDR2 ANQGSEA. This CDR3 is built from 12 residues. The ends were cut back, 7 bases at V and 0 bases at J, with 9 bases in the middle. In nucleotides, the CDR3 is TGCAGCGGGCGCGGGGTGAACACTGAAGCTTTCTTT. Translating gives CSGRGVNTEAFF. Filled out from reference TRBV29-1 and TRBJ1-1, the complete variable domain reads SAVISQKPSRDICQRGTSLTIQCQVDSQVTMMFWYRQQPGQSLTLIATANQGSEATYESGFVIDKFPISRPNLTFSTLTVSNMSPEDSSIYLCSGRGVNTEAFFGQGTRLTVV.

This clonotype was seen a few times. The chain combines TRBV18 with TRBJ1-3; no reliable D call. The CDR3 contains 14 residues. Germline assignment: CDR1 KGHSH and CDR2 LQKENI. V lost 0 bases to trimming and J lost 2 bases, with 5 bases between them. The CDR3 spells CASSPPPAGNTIYF. The DNA of the CDR3 is TGTGCCAGCTCACCACCCCCGGCTGGAAACACCATATATTTT.

This sequence joins TRBV29-1 and TRBJ2-1, with D maybe TRBD1 (6 bases). The CDR3 contains 17 residues. V was cut by 0 bases and J by 3 bases, with 18 bases left in between. Looked up from germline, CDR1 is SQVTM and CDR2 is ANQGSEA. CDR3 in amino acids: CSVEDLYGTPVYNEQFF. CDR3 coding DNA: TGCAGCGTTGAAGATCTCTACGGGACACCGGTCTACAATGAGCAGTTCTTC.

This clonotype was seen a few times. The V and J genes are TRBV2 and TRBJ2-7; D remains unclear. This CDR3 contains 14 residues. Germline CDR1 is SNHLY and CDR2 is FYNNEI. V shed 4 bases and J shed 0 bases, with 10 bases lying between them. The CDR3 nucleotides are TGTGCCAGCAGTGTGGAGTCAGGCTCCTACGAGCAGTACTTC. Translation gives CASSVESGSYEQYF.

Only a few counts were recorded for this clonotype. This chain joins TRBV13 and TRBJ2-7, with TRBD1 identical over 9 bases. The CDR3 loop spans 15 amino acids. The V gene's germline CDR1 is PRHDT and CDR2 FYEKMQ (reference sequence). V was pared by 2 bases and J by 4 bases, with 6 bases of the junction left unmatched. CDR3: CASSLWDREGYEQYF. For the CDR3, the DNA is TGTGCCAGCAGCTTATGGGACAGGGAAGGGTACGAGCAGTACTTC.

This clonotype was detected a few times. The genes are TRBV30 and TRBJ1-4; D is possibly TRBD1 (5 bases). V was shortened by 3 bases and J by 5 bases, with 19 bases between the two germline ends. The CDR3 totals 16 residues. CDR1 is GTSNPN, CDR2 SVGIG, per germline (reference sequence). CDR3 in amino acids: CAWRRGLDGKNEKLFF. The CDR3 nucleotides are TGTGCCTGGAGAAGGGGCTTGGACGGAAAAAATGAAAAACTGTTTTTT.

The CDR3 loop is CASGLGDTVVEGYTF. As DNA, the CDR3 is TGTGCTAGTGGTTTGGGGGACACGGTGGTTGAAGGCTACACCTTC. The chain joins TRBV12-5 to TRBJ1-2; maybe TRBD1 (6 bases). Trimming stripped 1 base from V and 8 bases from J, with 17 bases between. CDR1 and CDR2 (germline): LGHNT, FRNRAP. The CDR3 is 15 amino acids.

In this sample, this clonotype turned up a few times. The chain recombines TRBV10-3 with TRBJ2-7; maybe TRBD2 (5 bases). This CDR3 comprises 13 residues. Trimming shortened V by 5 bases and J by 3 bases, and 11 bases separated the two germline ends. CDR1 is ENHRY, CDR2 SYGVKD, per germline. Here the CDR3 DNA reads TGTGCCATCAGTCAGCGGTCCGACTACGAGCAGTACTTC. Translating gives CAISQRSDYEQYF.

This clonotype appeared many times. The genes are TRBV28 and TRBJ1-2; possibly TRBD1 for D (5 bases). Germline CDR1 and CDR2: MDHEN and SYDVKM. Trimming removed 2 bases from V and 4 bases from J, with 8 bases in between. The CDR3 runs 13 residues. The CDR3 loop is CASSLRDGYGYTF. CDR3 coding DNA: TGTGCCAGCAGTTTAAGGGACGGCTATGGCTACACCTTC.

This rearrangement joins TRBV9 to TRBJ2-5, with D perhaps TRBD2 (8 bases). The CDR3 is 15 residues long. Germline CDR1 reads SGDLS; CDR2 reads YYNGEE. Trimming cost V 4 bases and J 5 bases, with 18 bases left between them. Here the CDR3 DNA reads TGTGCCAGCAGCACAGGGGCGGGAGGTCAGGAGACCCAGTACTTC. This encodes CASSTGAGGQETQYF.

This clonotype was seen only a few times. V gene TRBV3-1 combines with J gene TRBJ2-5; D may correspond to TRBD1 or TRBD2 (6 bases each). The CDR3 is made up of 16 amino acids. Trimming stripped 4 bases from V and 3 bases from J, with 18 bases between. The germline gives CDR1 LGHDT, CDR2 YNNKEL (reference sequence). CDR3: CASSPGLGGGKETQYF. The DNA of the CDR3 is TGTGCCAGCAGCCCAGGCCTCGGAGGGGGTAAAGAGACCCAGTACTTC.

This clonotype was observed a few times. This sequence joins TRBV28 and TRBJ2-1; either TRBD1 or TRBD2 may supply D (5 bases each). Germline values: CDR1 MDHEN, CDR2 SYDVKM. CDR3 length equals 13 residues. V lost 1 base, J lost 7 bases, and 8 bases lay in between. This CDR3 is CASSLLWGNEQFF. The DNA for the CDR3 is TGTGCCAGCAGTTTATTATGGGGGAATGAGCAGTTCTTC.

The genes are TRBV7-3 and TRBJ2-2; possibly TRBD1 for D (6 bases). CDR3 size: 14 residues. Per germline, CDR1 SGHTA and CDR2 FQGTGA. Trimming left V 5 bases short and J 7 bases short, with 14 bases between. The CDR3 region has the DNA TGTGCCAGCAGCACCGAGACCAGGGGCGGGGAGCTGTTTTTT. Translating it yields CASSTETRGGELFF.

The CDR3 here is CASRVLENYGYTF. DNA of the CDR3: TGTGCCAGCAGGGTCTTGGAGAACTATGGCTACACCTTC. V usage is TRBV7-9 and J usage is TRBJ1-2; D is ambiguous. The germline CDR1 and CDR2 sequences are SEHNR and FQNEAQ (reference sequence). This CDR3 is 13 amino acids long. The V and J ends lost 6 bases and 2 bases respectively, with 10 bases between them.

In its sample, this clonotype was seen a few times. This chain links TRBV20-1 with TRBJ2-3, with 9 bases that match TRBD2. Unmatched junction bases numbered 12, after V lost 7 bases and J lost 4 bases. Germline V lookup: CDR1 DFQATT, CDR2 SNEGSKA (reference sequence). The CDR3 covers 15 residues. CDR3 in amino acids: CSGHTGTSLADTQYF. Written as DNA, the CDR3 is TGCAGTGGCCATACCGGGACTAGCTTGGCAGATACGCAGTATTTT.

The rearrangement joins TRBV7-8 to TRBJ2-1; 12 nucleotides match TRBD2. From germline, CDR1 is SGHVS and CDR2 FQNEAQ. The V and J ends lost 4 bases and 10 bases, in that order; junction bases with no gene match: 8. CDR3 length: 15 amino acids. The chain's CDR3 is CASSSRGLAGSEQFF. The CDR3 nucleotides are TGTGCCAGCAGCTCCCGAGGACTAGCGGGGTCCGAGCAGTTCTTC.

Only a few counts were recorded for this clonotype. V gene TRBV6-1 combines with J gene TRBJ2-7, with D possibly TRBD1 on 5 matching bases. This CDR3 contains 12 residues. CDR1 MNHNS and CDR2 SASEGT come from the germline V gene. Trimming cost V 6 bases and J 6 bases, with 12 bases left between them. In nucleotides, the CDR3 is TGTGCCAGCAGCGACCCAGGGTCCGAGCAGTACTTC. This codes for CASSDPGSEQYF.

The chain recombines TRBV29-1 with TRBJ1-1; tentative D call: TRBD1 (5 bases). Trimming took 4 bases from V and 1 from J, leaving 13 bases between them. Per germline, CDR1 SQVTM and CDR2 ANQGSEA. There are 14 residues in the CDR3. In nucleotides, the CDR3 is TGCAGCGTTGGATCAGTCGGGGGGAACACTGAAGCTTTCTTT. Encoded protein: CSVGSVGGNTEAFF.

This clonotype came up many times. This sequence joins TRBV18 and TRBJ1-5; 11 bases match TRBD1. V trimming: 5 bases; J trimming: 5 bases; junction bases outside the gene matches: 5. The germline V gene has CDR1 KGHSH and CDR2 LQKENI. There are 15 residues in the CDR3. The CDR3 DNA sequence: TGTGCCAGCTCATCTCCGGGACAGGGGGATCAGCCCCAGCATTTT. This translates into CASSSPGQGDQPQHF.

This clonotype was seen more than once but under ten times. V usage is TRBV7-9 and J usage is TRBJ1-1, with 9 bases that match TRBD1. The CDR3 is made up of 14 amino acids. Germline-derived CDR1 and CDR2 are SEHNR and FQNEAQ (reference sequence). J lost 4 bases, V lost 5 bases, and 5 bases had no gene match. The CDR3 nucleotides read TGTGCCAGCAGCCGCACAGGGGGCTTCACTGAAGCTTTCTTT. It translates to CASSRTGGFTEAFF.

This clonotype was recorded a few times. The chain joins TRBV7-9 to TRBJ2-1, with D possibly TRBD1 on 6 matching bases. V lost 8 bases, J lost 10 bases, and 21 bases lay in between. This CDR3 region has 14 residues. CDR1 is SEHNR and CDR2 is FQNEAQ in the germline V gene (reference sequence). The CDR3 reads CASGAGDTIWEQFF. The DNA for the CDR3 is TGTGCCAGCGGGGCAGGGGATACGATTTGGGAGCAGTTCTTC.

This clonotype has a handful of counts. J is TRBJ2-2 and V is TRBV7-9; D is uncertain. The V and J ends lost 4 bases and 6 bases respectively, with 6 bases between them. The CDR3 has 12 residues. Looked up from germline, CDR1 is SEHNR and CDR2 is FQNEAQ (reference sequence). CDR3 coding DNA: TGTGCCAGCAGCTCCGAGGCCGGGGAGCTGTTTTTT. This sequence encodes CASSSEAGELFF.